This T cell receptor (beta chain) appears in the sequencing data of a study of T cells in Graves' hyperthyroidism and ophthalmopathy. Study results and caveats: Among clonotypes expanded in thyroid above 0.001, most were also found in blood.

The investigators amplified TCR beta CDR3 regions from RNA transcripts. First-round RT-PCR of the TCR CDR3 relied on the HTBI primer set. TCRdb reanalysed the multiplex PCR reads using MiXCR and keeps one entry per CDR3 protein. The sample includes a few hundred thousand distinct CDR3 sequences, around 42% of them seen just once. On this clonotype: Its antigen is not known. The CDR3 ends on some other residue instead of the conserved phenylalanine or tryptophan, so this is likely a read error. The DNA is left out, because the CDR3 cannot be placed on it with certainty; the CDR3 is given as TCRdb lists it.

Graves' hyperthyroidism is called stable when ophthalmopathy does not progress within 18 months. From its first to its last residue, the CDR3 has 9 amino acids. Germline CDR1 SGHAT, CDR2 FQDESV (reference sequence). This sequence originates from a woman in her late teens or twenties with Graves' hyperthyroidism. Sequences were obtained from peripheral blood or thyroid tissue (not recorded which). The chain joins TRBV11-1 to TRBJ2-2; TRBD1, the table's D call, lacks a check against the DNA. The CDR3 sequence: CASSFVTGS.